This T cell receptor (beta chain) was captured by sequencing in a study of graft-versus-host responses after intestinal transplantation. About the study: Induction using anti-thymocyte globulin, followed by tacrolimus and steroids for roughly 3 years, was given to all recipients.

Note on this clone: Its target is not known.

Assay: immunoSEQ multiplex PCR; the TCRdb copy retains only in-frame clones and omits some. The sample lists 40,000 or so clones; 93% were seen once. This CDR3 has 13 amino acids. Trimming took 1 base from V and 4 from J, leaving 8 bases between them. The germline gives CDR1 SGHVS, CDR2 FNYEAQ. The rearrangement joins TRBV7-6 to TRBJ2-7; D not resolved. Sequences were derived from unstimulated CD8+ T cells sorted from spleen or lymph node cells, sampled before transplant. This TCR derives from a human donor who was the organ donor for an intestinal transplant. The CDR3 DNA is TGTGCCAGCAGCTTAGATGGCAGATACGAGCAGTACTTC. It is translated as CASSLDGRYEQYF.